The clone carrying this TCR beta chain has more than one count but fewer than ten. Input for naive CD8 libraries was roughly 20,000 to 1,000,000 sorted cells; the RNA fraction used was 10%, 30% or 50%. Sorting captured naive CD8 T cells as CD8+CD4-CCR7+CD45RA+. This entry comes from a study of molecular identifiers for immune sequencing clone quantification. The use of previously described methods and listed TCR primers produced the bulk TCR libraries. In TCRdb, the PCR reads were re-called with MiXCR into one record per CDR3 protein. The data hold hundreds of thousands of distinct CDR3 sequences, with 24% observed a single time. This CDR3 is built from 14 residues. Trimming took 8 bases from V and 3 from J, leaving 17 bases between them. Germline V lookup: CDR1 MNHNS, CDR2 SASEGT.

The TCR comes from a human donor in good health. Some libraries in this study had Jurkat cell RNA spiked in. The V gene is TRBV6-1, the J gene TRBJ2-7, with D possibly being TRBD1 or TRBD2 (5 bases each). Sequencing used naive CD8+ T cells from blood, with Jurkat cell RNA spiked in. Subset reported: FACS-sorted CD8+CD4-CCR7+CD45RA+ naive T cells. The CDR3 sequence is CASGGDSQFYEQYF. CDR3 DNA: TGTGCCAGCGGAGGAGACAGTCAATTCTACGAGCAGTACTTC.